This T cell receptor beta chain derives from a study of cytomegalovirus exposure and HLA in healthy donors. On the study more broadly: Genotyping of more than 300 donors showed that around 85% belonged to the Caucasian-associated ancestry cluster. The study, taken as a whole, reports: Earlier results showed most TCR beta V segments being productive about 87% or about 30% of the time. TCR association rates varied by HLA locus in a later analysis, with DRB1 highest and HLA-C lowest.

About this clone itself: The antigen remains undetermined.

Germline assignment: CDR1 SGHTA and CDR2 FQGNSA. V trimming: 5 bases; J trimming: 5 bases; junction bases outside the gene matches: 9. CDR3 size: 15 residues. Use of 60 Vbeta and 13 Jbeta primers characterized the PCR. Produced via immunoSEQ multiplex PCR; TCRdb's table is partial and in-frame only. In all, the sample yields 150,000 to 200,000 clones. The sequencing sample was made of PBMCs. This TCR was recovered from an older woman in good health and CMV-seronegative. The chain employs TRBV7-2 and TRBJ2-5, with 9 bases matching TRBD2. The DNA for the CDR3 is TGTGCCAGCAGCATAGGCGGGGGGGCTGGGGAGACCCAGTACTTC. It specifies CASSIGGGAGETQYF.